The clone carrying this TCR beta chain was counted many times. Its antigen is still unknown. The data belong to a study of T cell repertoires in cytomegalovirus infection. Study-wide background: Indications came from public TCR beta signatures; they pointed to CMV infection and to a matching HLA type.

MiXCR, applied by TCRdb to the reads, yields one record per CDR3 protein. The sample includes just under 550,000 distinct CDR3 sequences, approximately 25% of them seen just once. The length of the CDR3 is 14 residues. CDR1 and CDR2 from the germline V gene are SGHTA and FQGNSA. V was clipped by 2 bases and J by 2 bases, with 7 bases between them. General study findings and limits: HLA-C-restricted TCR beta clonotypes specific for CMV led the ex vivo response.

The sample was PBMCs. The TCR sequence derives from a human donor in good health (CMV status not recorded). Some clones in this sample may be carry-over from other donors' samples. This chain connects TRBV7-2 to TRBJ1-5; unclear D gene. CDR3 region: CASSLFTRNQPQHF. CDR3 in DNA: TGTGCCAGCAGCTTATTTACCCGCAATCAGCCCCAGCATTTT.